Below are 11 T cell receptor beta chains sequenced from a single sample in a study of T-cell reconstitution after alpha-beta-depleted transplantation in children. Preparation of the TCRbeta library was carried out with unique molecular identifiers. In TCRdb, the PCR reads were re-called with MiXCR into one record per CDR3 protein. The data show almost 400,000 distinct CDR3 sequences, with about 20% seen just once and around 4% held by the top ten. The sample here was PBMCs from the stem cell graft donor, taken from the stem cell graft. These receptors all come from a human donor who donated a stem cell graft to a child with acute myeloid leukemia.

The gene calls are TRBV4-1 and TRBJ2-3; D ambiguous. The CDR3 loop spans 16 amino acids. From germline, CDR1 is MGHRA and CDR2 YSYEKL. V gave up 1 base and J gave up 3 bases, with 14 bases separating them. The CDR3 is CASSQVAPQSTDTQYF. Here the CDR3 DNA reads TGCGCCAGCAGCCAAGTTGCCCCACAGAGTACAGATACGCAGTATTTT.

This chain links TRBV12-3 or TRBV12-4 with TRBJ1-5, with 9 positions matching TRBD1. V shed 1 base and J 5 bases; nucleotides not matched to a gene: 6. This CDR3 is built from 16 residues. This CDR3 reads CASSLGLQGADQPQHF. CDR3 DNA sequence: TGTGCCAGCAGTTTAGGCCTACAGGGGGCAGATCAGCCCCAGCATTTT.

This rearrangement joins TRBV4-3 to TRBJ2-5; D gene unclear. The V end lost 4 bases, the J end lost 2 bases, and 8 bases lay between the germline ends. The germline V gene has CDR1 LGHNA and CDR2 YSLEER. The CDR3 is made up of 13 amino acids. CDR3 loop: CASSPSLQETQYF. In DNA form, the CDR3 reads TGCGCCAGCAGCCCCAGCCTTCAAGAGACCCAGTACTTC.

This clonotype was seen repeatedly, ten times or more. The chain recombines TRBV29-1 with TRBJ1-4; 7 nucleotides line up with TRBD1. The CDR3 consists of 13 residues. V lost 6 bases, J lost 6 bases, and 7 bases stayed unmatched. Germline V CDR1 and CDR2: SQVTM, ANQGSEA. The CDR3 reads CSVLTGWDEKLFF. The CDR3 DNA reads as TGCAGCGTATTGACAGGGTGGGATGAAAAACTGTTTTTT.

The chain links TRBV2 to TRBJ1-4; no firm D call. The ends were cut back, 0 bases at V and 8 bases at J, with 4 bases in the middle. This CDR3 comprises 12 residues. Per the germline V gene, CDR1 is SNHLY and CDR2 is FYNNEI. The CDR3 region has the DNA TGTGCCAGCAGTGAAGCTTACGAAAAACTGTTTTTT. It codes for CASSEAYEKLFF.

In this sample, this clonotype turned up many times. V usage is TRBV6-1 and J usage is TRBJ2-1; 9 nucleotides line up with TRBD2. The CDR3 is made up of 16 amino acids. J gave up 2 bases and V 5 bases, and 7 bases lay outside the gene matches. Per germline, CDR1 MNHNS and CDR2 SASEGT. In nucleotides, the CDR3 is TGTGCCAGCAGTAGGGACGCGGGAGGGCCCTACAATGAGCAGTTCTTC. It yields the protein CASSRDAGGPYNEQFF.

This clonotype was seen many times. The CDR3 here is CASSDLNNEQFF. CDR3 sequence (DNA): TGTGCCAGCAGTGACTTGAACAATGAGCAGTTCTTC. V is TRBV6-4 and J is TRBJ2-1; D gene uncertain. CDR3 length equals 12 residues. V dropped 1 base and J dropped 5 bases, with 3 bases sitting between them. CDR1 is MRHNA, CDR2 SNTAGT, per germline.

The chain uses TRBV5-1 and TRBJ2-6; a weak D match, TRBD1 (6 bases). The germline CDR1 and CDR2 sequences are SGHRS and YFSETQ. The CDR3 contains 15 residues. With 5 bases removed from V and 4 bases from J, the gap between germline ends came to 13 bases. CDR3 DNA: TGCGCCAGCAGAGTGGACAGTCCCGGGGCCAACGTCCTGACTTTC. Protein sequence: CASRVDSPGANVLTF.

The chain joins TRBV7-2 to TRBJ2-1, with D possibly matching TRBD1 (6 bases). The germline gives CDR1 SGHTA, CDR2 FQGNSA. This CDR3 has 14 amino acids. The V end was cut by 2 bases, the J end by 9 bases, with 14 bases between. CDR3 region: CASSLLQGRGEQFF. The CDR3 DNA sequence: TGTGCCAGCAGCTTATTGCAGGGGAGAGGTGAGCAGTTCTTC.

CDR3 sequence reads: CASSLLGGRAGYTF. The CDR3 DNA is TGTGCCAGCAGTTTATTGGGCGGCAGGGCTGGCTACACCTTC. The rearrangement joins TRBV27 to TRBJ1-2, with D perhaps TRBD1 (5 bases). The CDR3 consists of 14 residues. The V gene's germline CDR1 is MNHEY and CDR2 SMNVEV (reference sequence). V was clipped by 1 base and J by 7 bases, with 13 bases between them.

This chain connects TRBV6-1 to TRBJ2-7; D may match TRBD1 or TRBD2 (5 bases each). The CDR3 runs to 15 residues. V lost 9 bases, J lost 5 bases, and 23 bases lay in between. The germline gives CDR1 MNHNS, CDR2 SASEGT. CDR3 DNA sequence: TGTGCCAGTGGGACCGGGAAACCTATGAGAAACGAGCAGTACTTC. Its translation is CASGTGKPMRNEQYF.